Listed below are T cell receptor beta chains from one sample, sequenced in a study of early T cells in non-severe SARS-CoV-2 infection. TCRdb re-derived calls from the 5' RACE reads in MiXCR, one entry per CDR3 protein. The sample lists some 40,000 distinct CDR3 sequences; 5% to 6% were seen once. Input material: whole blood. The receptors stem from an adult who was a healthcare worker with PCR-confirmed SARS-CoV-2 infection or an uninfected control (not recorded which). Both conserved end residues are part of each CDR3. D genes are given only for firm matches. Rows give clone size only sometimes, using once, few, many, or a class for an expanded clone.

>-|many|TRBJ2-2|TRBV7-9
TGTGCCAGCTCCGATCCCCGGGGTCGGACGAACACCGGGGAGCTGTTTTTT
CASSDPRGRTNTGELFF
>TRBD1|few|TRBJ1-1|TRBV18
TGTGCCAGCTCACCCCGGGCAGGGGGCTTTACTGAAGCTTTCTTT
CASSPRAGGFTEAFF
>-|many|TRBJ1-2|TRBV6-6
TGTGCCAGCAGCCCTATCCGCGGCGGAATCTATGGCTACACCTTC
CASSPIRGGIYGYTF
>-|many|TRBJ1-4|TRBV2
TGTGCCAGCAGTGAAAGGGGAGGTGGGGAAAAACTGTTTTTT
CASSERGGGEKLFF
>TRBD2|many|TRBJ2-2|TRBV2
TGTGCCAGCAGTGAACTAGCGGGAGGGCCCGGGGAGCTGTTTTTT
CASSELAGGPGELFF
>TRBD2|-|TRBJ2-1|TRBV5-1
TGCGCCAGCAGCTTGGCCTTTCTAGCGGGCTACCCCTACAATGAGCAGTTCTTC
CASSLAFLAGYPYNEQFF
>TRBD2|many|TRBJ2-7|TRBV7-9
TGTGCCAGCAGCTTAGGGACTAGCGGGGGTCCCGAGTCCTACGAGCAGTACTTC
CASSLGTSGGPESYEQYF
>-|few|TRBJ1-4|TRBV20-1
TGCAGTGGAAAGGGTGCAACTAATGAAAAACTGTTTTTT
CSGKGATNEKLFF
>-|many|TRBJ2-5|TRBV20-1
TGCAGTGCTAGAGATCCCCGGGGGAAAGCGGAAGAGACCCAGTACTTC
CSARDPRGKAEETQYF
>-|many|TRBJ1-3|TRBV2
TGTGCCTCCCTGGGGGGCCAGAGCTCTGGAAACACCATATATTTT
CASLGGQSSGNTIYF
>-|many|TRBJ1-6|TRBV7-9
TGTGCCAGCAGCCTGGGAAGCAATTCACCCCTCCACTTT
CASSLGSNSPLHF
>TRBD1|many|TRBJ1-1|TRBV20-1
TGCAGTGCTAGGGGGAACGAAGGACAGGGATCGGGTGAAGCTTTCTTT
CSARGNEGQGSGEAFF
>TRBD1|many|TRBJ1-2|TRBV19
TGTGCCAGTAGTCCCGACAGGGGTGGAAACTATGGCTACACCTTC
CASSPDRGGNYGYTF